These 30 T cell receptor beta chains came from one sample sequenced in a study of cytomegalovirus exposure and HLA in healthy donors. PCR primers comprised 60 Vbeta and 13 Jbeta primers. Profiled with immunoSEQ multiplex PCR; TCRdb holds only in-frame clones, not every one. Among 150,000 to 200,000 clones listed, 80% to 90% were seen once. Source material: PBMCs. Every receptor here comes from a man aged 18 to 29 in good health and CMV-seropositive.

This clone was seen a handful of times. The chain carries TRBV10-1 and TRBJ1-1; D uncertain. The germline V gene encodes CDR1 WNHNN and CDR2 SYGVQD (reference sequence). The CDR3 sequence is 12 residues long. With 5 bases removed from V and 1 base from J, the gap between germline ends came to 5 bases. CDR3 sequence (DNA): TGCGCCAGCAGTCGGGGGAACACTGAAGCTTTCTTT. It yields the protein CASSRGNTEAFF.

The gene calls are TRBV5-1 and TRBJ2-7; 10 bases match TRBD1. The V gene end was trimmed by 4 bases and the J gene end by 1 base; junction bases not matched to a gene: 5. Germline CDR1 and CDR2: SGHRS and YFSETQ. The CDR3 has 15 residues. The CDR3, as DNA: TGCGCCAGCAGCGCTCCGGGACAGGGGTCCTACGAGCAGTACTTC. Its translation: CASSAPGQGSYEQYF.

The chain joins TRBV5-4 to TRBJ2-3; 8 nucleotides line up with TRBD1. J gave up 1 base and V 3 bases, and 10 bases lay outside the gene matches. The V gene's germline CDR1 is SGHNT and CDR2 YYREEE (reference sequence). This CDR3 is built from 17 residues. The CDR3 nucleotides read TGTGCCAGCAGCTCCGGAGGAGGACAGGGTCGCACAGATACGCAGTATTTT. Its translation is CASSSGGGQGRTDTQYF.

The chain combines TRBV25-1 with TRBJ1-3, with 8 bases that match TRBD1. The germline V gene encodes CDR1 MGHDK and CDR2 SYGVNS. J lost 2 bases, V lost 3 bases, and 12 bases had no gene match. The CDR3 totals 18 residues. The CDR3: CASSDRSNPDRAGNTIYF. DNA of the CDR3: TGTGCCAGCAGTGACCGAAGCAACCCGGACAGGGCTGGAAACACCATATATTTT.

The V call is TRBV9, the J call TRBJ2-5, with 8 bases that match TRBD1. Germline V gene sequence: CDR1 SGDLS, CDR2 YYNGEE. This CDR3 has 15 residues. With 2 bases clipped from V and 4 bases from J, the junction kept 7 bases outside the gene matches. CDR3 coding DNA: TGTGCCAGCAGCGTTCAGGGGGCGTGGGGAGAGACCCAGTACTTC. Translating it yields CASSVQGAWGETQYF.

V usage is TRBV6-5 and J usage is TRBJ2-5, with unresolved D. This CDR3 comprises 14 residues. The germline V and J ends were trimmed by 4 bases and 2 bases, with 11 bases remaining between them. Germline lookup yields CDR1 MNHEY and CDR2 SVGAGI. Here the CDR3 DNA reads TGTGCCAGCAGTTTTAACTCCCCGCAAGAGACCCAGTACTTC. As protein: CASSFNSPQETQYF.

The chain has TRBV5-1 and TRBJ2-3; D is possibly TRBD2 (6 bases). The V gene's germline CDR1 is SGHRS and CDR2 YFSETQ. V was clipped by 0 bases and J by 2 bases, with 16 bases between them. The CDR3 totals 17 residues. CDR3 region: CASSLVRETRTTDTQYF. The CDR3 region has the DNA TGCGCCAGCAGCTTGGTTCGGGAGACAAGAACCACAGATACGCAGTATTTT.

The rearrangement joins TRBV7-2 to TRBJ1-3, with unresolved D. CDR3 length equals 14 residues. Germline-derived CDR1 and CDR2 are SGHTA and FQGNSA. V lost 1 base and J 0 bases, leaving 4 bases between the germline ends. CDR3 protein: CASSLVNSGNTIYF. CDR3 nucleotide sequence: TGTGCCAGCAGCTTAGTCAACTCTGGAAACACCATATATTTT.

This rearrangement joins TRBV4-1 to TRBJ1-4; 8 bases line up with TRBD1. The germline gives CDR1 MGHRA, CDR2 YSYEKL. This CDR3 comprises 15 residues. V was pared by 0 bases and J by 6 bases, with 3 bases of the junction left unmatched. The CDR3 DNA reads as TGCGCCAGCAGCCAAGAATACAGGGGGTATGAAAAACTGTTTTTT. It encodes CASSQEYRGYEKLFF.

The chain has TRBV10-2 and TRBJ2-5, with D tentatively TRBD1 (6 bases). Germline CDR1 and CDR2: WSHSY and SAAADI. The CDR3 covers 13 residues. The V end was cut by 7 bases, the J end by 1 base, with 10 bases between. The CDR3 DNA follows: TGCGCCAGCAATCACAGGGCCCAAGAGACCCAGTACTTC. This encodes CASNHRAQETQYF.

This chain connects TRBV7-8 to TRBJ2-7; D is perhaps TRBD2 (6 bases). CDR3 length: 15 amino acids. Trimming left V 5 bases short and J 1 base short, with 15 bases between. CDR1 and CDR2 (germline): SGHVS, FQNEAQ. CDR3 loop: CASSLPRGTSYEQYF. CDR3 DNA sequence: TGTGCCAGCAGCCTGCCCCGCGGGACTTCCTACGAGCAGTACTTC.

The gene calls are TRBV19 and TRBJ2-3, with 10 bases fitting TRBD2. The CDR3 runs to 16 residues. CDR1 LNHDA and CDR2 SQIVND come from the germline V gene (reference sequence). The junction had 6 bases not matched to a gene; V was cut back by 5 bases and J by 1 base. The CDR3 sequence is CASSLIAGGRTDTQYF. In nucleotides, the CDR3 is TGTGCCAGTAGTCTAATAGCGGGGGGTCGCACAGATACGCAGTATTTT.

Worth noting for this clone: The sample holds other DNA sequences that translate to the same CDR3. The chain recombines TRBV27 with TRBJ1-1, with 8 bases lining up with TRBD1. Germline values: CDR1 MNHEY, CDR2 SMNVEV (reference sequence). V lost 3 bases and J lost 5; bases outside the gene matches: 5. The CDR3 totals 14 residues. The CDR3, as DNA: TGTGCCAGCAGTTTTACAGGGGGTCGGACTGAAGCTTTCTTT. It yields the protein CASSFTGGRTEAFF.

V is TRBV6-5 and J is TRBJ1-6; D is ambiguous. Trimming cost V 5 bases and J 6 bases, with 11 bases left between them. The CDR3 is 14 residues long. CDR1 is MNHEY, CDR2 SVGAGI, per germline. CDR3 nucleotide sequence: TGTGCCAGCAGTGGCCCAGGCATTAATTCACCCCTCCACTTT. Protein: CASSGPGINSPLHF.

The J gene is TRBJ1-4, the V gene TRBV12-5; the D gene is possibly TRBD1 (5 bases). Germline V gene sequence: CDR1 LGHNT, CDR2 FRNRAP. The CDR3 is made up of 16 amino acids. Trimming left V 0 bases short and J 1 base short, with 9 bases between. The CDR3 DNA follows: TGTGCTAGTGGTTTGGTTCTCGGGGGAACTAATGAAAAACTGTTTTTT. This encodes CASGLVLGGTNEKLFF.

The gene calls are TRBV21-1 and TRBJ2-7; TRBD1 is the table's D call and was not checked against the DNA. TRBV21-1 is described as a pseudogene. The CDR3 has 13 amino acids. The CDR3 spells CASSITPPYEQYF. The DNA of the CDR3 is TGTGCCAGCAGCATAACACCTCCCTACGAGCAGTACTTC.

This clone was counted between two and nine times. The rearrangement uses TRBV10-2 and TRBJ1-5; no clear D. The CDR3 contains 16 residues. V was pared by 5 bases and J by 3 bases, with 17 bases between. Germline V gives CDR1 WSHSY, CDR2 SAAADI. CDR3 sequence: CASSTSLSGVNQPQHF. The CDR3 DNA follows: TGCGCCAGCAGTACATCCCTATCCGGGGTCAATCAGCCCCAGCATTTT.

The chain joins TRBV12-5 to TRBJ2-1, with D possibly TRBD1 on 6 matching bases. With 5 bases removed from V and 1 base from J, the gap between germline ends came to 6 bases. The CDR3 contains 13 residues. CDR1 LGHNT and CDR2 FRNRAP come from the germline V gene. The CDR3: CASGDRSYNEQFF. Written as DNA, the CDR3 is TGTGCTAGTGGTGACAGGTCCTACAATGAGCAGTTCTTC.

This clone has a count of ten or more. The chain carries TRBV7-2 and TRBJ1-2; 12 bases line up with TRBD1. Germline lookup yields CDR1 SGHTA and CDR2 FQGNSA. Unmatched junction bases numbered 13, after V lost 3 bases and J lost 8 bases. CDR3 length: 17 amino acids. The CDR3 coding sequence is TGTGCCAGCAGCTTTAGGGGACAGGGGGCTCAAGGAGAGGGCTACACCTTC. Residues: CASSFRGQGAQGEGYTF.

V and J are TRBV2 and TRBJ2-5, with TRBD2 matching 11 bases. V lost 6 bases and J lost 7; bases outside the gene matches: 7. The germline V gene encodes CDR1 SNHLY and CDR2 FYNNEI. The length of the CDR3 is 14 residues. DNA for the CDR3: TGTGCCAGCAGGGGACTAGCGGACTCTACGACCCAGTACTTC. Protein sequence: CASRGLADSTTQYF.

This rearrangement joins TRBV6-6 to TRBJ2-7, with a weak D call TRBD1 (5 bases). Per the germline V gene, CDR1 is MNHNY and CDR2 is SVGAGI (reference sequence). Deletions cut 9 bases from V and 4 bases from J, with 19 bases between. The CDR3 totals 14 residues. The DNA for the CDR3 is TGTGCCAGTAGTGTCGCAGGGAATTCATACGAGCAGTACTTC. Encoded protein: CASSVAGNSYEQYF.

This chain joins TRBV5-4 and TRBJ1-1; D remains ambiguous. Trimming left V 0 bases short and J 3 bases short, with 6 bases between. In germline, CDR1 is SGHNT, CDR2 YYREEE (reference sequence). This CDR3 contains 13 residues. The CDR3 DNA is TGTGCCAGCAGCTTGGTAGCTGACACTGAAGCTTTCTTT. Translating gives CASSLVADTEAFF.

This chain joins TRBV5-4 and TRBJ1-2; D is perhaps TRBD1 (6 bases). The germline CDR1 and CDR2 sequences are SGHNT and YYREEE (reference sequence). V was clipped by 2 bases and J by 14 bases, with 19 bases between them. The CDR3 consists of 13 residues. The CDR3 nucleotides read TGTGCCAGCAGCTTCGGGGGGGCTGTACTTTGGACCTTC. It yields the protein CASSFGGAVLWTF.

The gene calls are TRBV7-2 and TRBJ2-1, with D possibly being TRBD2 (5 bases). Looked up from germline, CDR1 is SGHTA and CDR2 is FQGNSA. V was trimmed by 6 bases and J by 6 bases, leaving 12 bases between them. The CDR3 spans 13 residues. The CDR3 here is CASRIEGSNEQFF. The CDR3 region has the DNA TGTGCCAGCAGAATTGAGGGCAGCAATGAGCAGTTCTTC. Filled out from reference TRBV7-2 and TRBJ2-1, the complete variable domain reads GAGVSQSPSNKVTEKGKDVELRCDPISGHTALYWYRQSLGQGLEFLIYFQGNSAPDKSGLPSDRFSAERTGGSVSTLTIQRTQQEDSAVYLCASRIEGSNEQFFGPGTRLTVL.

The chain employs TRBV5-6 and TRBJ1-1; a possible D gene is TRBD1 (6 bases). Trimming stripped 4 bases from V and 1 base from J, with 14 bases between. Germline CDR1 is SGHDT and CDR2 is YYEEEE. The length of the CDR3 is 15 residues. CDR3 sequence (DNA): TGTGCCAGCAGCACCCCGACAGGCTCGAACACTGAAGCTTTCTTT. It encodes CASSTPTGSNTEAFF. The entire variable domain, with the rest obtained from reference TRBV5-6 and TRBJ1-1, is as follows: DAGVTQSPTHLIKTRGQQVTLRCSPKSGHDTVSWYQQALGQGPQFIFQYYEEEERQRGNFPDRFSGHQFPNYSSELNVNALLLGDSALYLCASSTPTGSNTEAFFGQGTRLTVV.

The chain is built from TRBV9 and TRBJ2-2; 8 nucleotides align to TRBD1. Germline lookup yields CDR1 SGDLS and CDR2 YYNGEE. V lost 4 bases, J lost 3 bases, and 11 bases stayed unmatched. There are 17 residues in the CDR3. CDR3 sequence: CASSYRQGRIDTGELFF. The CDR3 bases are TGTGCCAGCAGCTATAGACAGGGGCGTATTGACACCGGGGAGCTGTTTTTT.

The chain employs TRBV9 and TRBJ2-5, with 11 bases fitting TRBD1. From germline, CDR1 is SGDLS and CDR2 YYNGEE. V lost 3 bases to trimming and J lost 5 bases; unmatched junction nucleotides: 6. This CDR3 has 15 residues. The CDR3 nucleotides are TGTGCCAGCAGCGCGGACAGGGGGCGGCAGGAGACCCAGTACTTC. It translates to CASSADRGRQETQYF.

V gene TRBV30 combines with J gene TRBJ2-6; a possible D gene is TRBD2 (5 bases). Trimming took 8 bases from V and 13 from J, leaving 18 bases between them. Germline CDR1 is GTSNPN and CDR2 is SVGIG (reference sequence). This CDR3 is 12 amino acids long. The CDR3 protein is CAGGPTSRVLTF. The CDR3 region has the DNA TGTGCCGGAGGACCGACCTCCAGGGTCCTGACTTTC.

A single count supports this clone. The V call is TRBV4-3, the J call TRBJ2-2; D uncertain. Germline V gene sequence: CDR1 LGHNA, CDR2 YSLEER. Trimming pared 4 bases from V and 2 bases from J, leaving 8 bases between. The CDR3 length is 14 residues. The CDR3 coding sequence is TGCGCCAGCAGCCGAGATTTAAACACCGGGGAGCTGTTTTTT. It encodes CASSRDLNTGELFF.

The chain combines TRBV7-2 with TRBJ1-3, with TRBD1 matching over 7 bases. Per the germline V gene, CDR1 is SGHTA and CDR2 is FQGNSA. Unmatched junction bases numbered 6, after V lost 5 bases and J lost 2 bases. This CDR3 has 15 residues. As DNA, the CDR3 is TGTGCCAGCAGCCCACAGGGGATGACTGGAAACACCATATATTTT. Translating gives CASSPQGMTGNTIYF. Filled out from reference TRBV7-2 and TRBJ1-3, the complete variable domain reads GAGVSQSPSNKVTEKGKDVELRCDPISGHTALYWYRQSLGQGLEFLIYFQGNSAPDKSGLPSDRFSAERTGGSVSTLTIQRTQQEDSAVYLCASSPQGMTGNTIYFGEGSWLTVV.